The next 9 T cell receptor beta chains were all read from a single sample in a study of T cell responses to AZD1222 COVID-19 vaccine. Sequencing used immunoSEQ multiplex PCR; TCRdb keeps in-frame clones, though not all of them. The data show under 150,000 clones, around 91% seen once. The sequenced sample was peripheral blood, obtained 28 days after the second AZD1222 dose. The receptors here all came from an adult who received the AZD1222 COVID-19 vaccine.

This chain links TRBV28 with TRBJ1-5; D uncertain. CDR1 MDHEN and CDR2 SYDVKM come from the germline V gene. V lost 8 bases and J lost 2, with 16 bases in between. The CDR3 is 15 amino acids. The chain's CDR3 is CASYHGDVGNQPQHF. CDR3 coding DNA: TGTGCCAGCTACCACGGGGATGTCGGCAATCAGCCCCAGCATTTT.

J is TRBJ1-2 and V is TRBV3-1 (or the pseudogene TRBV3-2), with 7 bases aligning to TRBD1. The CDR3 extends over 16 amino acids. Germline-derived CDR1 and CDR2 are LGHDT and YNNKEL (reference sequence). Losses at the gene ends were 1 base for V and 4 bases for J; bases not matched to a gene: 9. Here the CDR3 DNA reads TGTGCCAGCAGCCAAGTTGGACAGGATAACTTCTATGGCTACACCTTC. This gives the protein CASSQVGQDNFYGYTF.

V is TRBV19 and J is TRBJ2-2, with TRBD2 matching 12 bases. There are 17 residues in the CDR3. CDR1 is LNHDA, CDR2 SQIVND, per germline (reference sequence). V was pared by 4 bases and J by 0 bases, with 3 bases of the junction left unmatched. The CDR3 nucleotides are TGTGCCAGTAGTAGACTAGCGGGAGACACGAACACCGGGGAGCTGTTTTTT. Its translation is CASSRLAGDTNTGELFF.

The chain links TRBV4-2 to TRBJ2-3; 9 positions agree with TRBD2. CDR1 is LGHNA and CDR2 is YNFKEQ in the germline V gene. V shed 0 bases, J shed 2 bases, and the junction held 6 bases outside the gene matches. The CDR3 has 17 residues. The CDR3 loop is CASSQEQAGGPTDTQYF. In nucleotides, the CDR3 is TGTGCCAGCAGCCAAGAGCAAGCGGGAGGACCCACAGATACGCAGTATTTT.

The chain couples TRBV6-5 to TRBJ2-3; TRBD1 matches 8 bases. Trimming removed 5 bases from V and 4 bases from J; junction bases left unmatched: 5. This CDR3 is 14 amino acids long. Germline V CDR1 and CDR2: MNHEY, SVGAGI. DNA of the CDR3: TGTGCCAGCAGTCAGGGGGCTGGGTCAGATACGCAGTATTTT. Residues: CASSQGAGSDTQYF.

The rearrangement links TRBV4-1 to TRBJ2-1, with 9 bases identical to TRBD1. CDR1 is MGHRA and CDR2 is YSYEKL in the germline V gene. The CDR3 loop spans 17 amino acids. Trimming took 5 bases from V and 7 from J; bases not matched to a gene: 15. CDR3 amino acids: CASSSSPGTGSRNEQFF. In DNA, the CDR3 is TGCGCCAGCAGCAGTTCTCCCGGGACAGGGAGTCGGAATGAGCAGTTCTTC.

V is TRBV4-2 and J is TRBJ2-1, with 12 bases matching TRBD2. Unmatched junction bases numbered 4, after V lost 4 bases and J lost 0 bases. CDR1 is LGHNA and CDR2 is YNFKEQ in the germline V gene. CDR3 length: 17 amino acids. Here the CDR3 reads CASSRGLAGSSYNEQFF. CDR3 sequence (DNA): TGTGCCAGCAGCCGGGGACTAGCGGGTAGCTCCTACAATGAGCAGTTCTTC.

This chain links TRBV19 with TRBJ2-7; TRBD1 aligns across 9 bases. Trimming took 5 bases from V and 2 from J; bases not matched to a gene: 4. This CDR3 is 14 amino acids long. CDR1 is LNHDA, CDR2 SQIVND, per germline (reference sequence). The CDR3 loop reads CASSGDREPYEQYF. The CDR3 DNA reads TGTGCCAGTAGTGGGGACAGGGAACCCTACGAGCAGTACTTC.

This rearrangement joins TRBV5-6 to TRBJ2-7, with a tentative D call TRBD1 (7 bases). Deletions cut 0 bases from V and 4 bases from J, with 14 bases between. From germline, CDR1 is SGHDT and CDR2 YYEEEE. This CDR3 region has 15 residues. The CDR3 region is CASSLAGGGRYEQYF. CDR3 sequence (DNA): TGTGCCAGCAGCTTGGCAGGGGGAGGTCGATACGAGCAGTACTTC.